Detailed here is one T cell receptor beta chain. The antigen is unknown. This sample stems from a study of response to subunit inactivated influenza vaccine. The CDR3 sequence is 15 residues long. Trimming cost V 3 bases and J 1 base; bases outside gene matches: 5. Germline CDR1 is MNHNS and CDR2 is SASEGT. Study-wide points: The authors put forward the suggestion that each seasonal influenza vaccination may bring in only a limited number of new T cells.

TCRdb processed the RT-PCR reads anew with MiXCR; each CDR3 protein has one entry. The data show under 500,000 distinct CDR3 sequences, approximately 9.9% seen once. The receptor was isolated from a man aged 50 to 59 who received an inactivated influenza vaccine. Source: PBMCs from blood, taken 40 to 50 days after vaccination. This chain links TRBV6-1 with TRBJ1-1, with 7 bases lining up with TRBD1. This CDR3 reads CASSDQTGSNTEAFF. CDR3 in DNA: TGTGCCAGCAGTGACCAGACAGGGTCGAACACTGAAGCTTTCTTT.